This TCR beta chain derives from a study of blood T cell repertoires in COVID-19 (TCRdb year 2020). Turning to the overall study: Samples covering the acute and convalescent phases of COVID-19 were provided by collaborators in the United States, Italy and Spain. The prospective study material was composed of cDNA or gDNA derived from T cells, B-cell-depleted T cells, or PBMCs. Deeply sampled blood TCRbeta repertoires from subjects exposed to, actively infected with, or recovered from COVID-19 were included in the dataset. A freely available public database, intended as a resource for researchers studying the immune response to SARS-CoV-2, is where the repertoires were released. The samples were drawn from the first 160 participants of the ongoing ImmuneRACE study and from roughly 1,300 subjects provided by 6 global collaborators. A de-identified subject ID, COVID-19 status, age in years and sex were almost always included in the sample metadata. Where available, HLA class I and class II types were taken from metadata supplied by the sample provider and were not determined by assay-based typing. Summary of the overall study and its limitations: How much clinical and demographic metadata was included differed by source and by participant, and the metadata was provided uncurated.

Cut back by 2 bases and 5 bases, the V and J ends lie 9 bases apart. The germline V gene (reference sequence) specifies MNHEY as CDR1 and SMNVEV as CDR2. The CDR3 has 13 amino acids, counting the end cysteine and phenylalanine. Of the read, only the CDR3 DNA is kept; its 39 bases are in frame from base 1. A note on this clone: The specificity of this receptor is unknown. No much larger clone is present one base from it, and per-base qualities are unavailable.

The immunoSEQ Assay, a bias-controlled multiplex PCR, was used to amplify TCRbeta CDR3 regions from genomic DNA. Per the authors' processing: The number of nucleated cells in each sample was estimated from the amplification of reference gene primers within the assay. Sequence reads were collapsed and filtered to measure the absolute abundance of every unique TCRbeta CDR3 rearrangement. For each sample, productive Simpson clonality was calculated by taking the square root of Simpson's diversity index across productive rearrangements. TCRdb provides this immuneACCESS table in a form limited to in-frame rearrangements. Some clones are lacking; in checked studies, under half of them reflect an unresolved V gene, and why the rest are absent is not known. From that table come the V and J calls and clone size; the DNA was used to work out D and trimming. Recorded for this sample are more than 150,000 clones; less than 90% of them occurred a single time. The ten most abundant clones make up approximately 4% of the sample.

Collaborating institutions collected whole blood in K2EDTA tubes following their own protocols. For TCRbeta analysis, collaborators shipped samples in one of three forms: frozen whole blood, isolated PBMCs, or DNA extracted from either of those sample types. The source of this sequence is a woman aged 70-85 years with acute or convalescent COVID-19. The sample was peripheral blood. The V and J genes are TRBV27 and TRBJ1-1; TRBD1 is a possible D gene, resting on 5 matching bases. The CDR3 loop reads CASSLQGGTEAFF. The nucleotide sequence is TGTGCCAGCAGTTTACAGGGAGGGACTGAAGCTTTCTTT.